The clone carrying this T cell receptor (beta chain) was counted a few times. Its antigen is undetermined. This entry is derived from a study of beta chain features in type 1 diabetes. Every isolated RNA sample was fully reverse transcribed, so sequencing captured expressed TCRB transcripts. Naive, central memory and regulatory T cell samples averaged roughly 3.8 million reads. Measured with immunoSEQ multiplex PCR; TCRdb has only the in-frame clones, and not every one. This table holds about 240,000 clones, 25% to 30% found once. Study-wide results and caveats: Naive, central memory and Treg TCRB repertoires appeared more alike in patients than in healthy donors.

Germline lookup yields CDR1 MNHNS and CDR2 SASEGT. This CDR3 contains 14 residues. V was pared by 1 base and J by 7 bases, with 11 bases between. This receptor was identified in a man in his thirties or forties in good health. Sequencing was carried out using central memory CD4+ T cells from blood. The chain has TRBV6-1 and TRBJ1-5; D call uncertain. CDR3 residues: CASSEDPGNQPQHF. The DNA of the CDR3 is TGTGCCAGCAGTGAAGATCCGGGGAACCAGCCCCAGCATTTT.